This TCR beta chain was found in a study of cytomegalovirus exposure and HLA in healthy donors. Notes on this clone: The target antigen is unknown.

Trimming pared 5 bases from V and 0 bases from J, leaving 13 bases between. CDR3 size: 15 residues. Germline loops: CDR1 LNHDA, CDR2 SQIVND (reference sequence). Using immunoSEQ multiplex PCR, the repertoire was profiled, and TCRdb retains in-frame clones only, with some absent. This sample has hundreds of thousands of clones, with more than 80% found just once. Study conclusions and caveats: In vitro work confirmed that a few CMV-associated chains recognize CMV antigens. A classifier reportedly called cytomegalovirus status with high sensitivity and specificity.

This receptor was taken from a woman aged 18-29 years in good health and CMV-seronegative. The chain uses TRBV19 and TRBJ1-1; possible D gene TRBD1, 6 bases. The specimen sequenced was PBMCs. The CDR3 sequence is CASSLPGAMNTEAFF. CDR3 sequence (DNA): TGTGCCAGTAGTCTCCCAGGGGCGATGAACACTGAAGCTTTCTTT. The whole variable domain, remainder taken from reference TRBV19 and TRBJ1-1, is DGGITQSPKYLFRKEGQNVTLSCEQNLNHDAMYWYRQDPGQGLRLIYYSQIVNDFQKGDIAEGYSVSREKKESFPLTVTSAQKNPTAFYLCASSLPGAMNTEAFFGQGTRLTVV.